The clone carrying this TCR beta chain turned up a few times. Its antigen is undetermined. This sample is drawn from a study of blood T cells in healthy people across ages. Study results and limitations: While age rose, TCR beta diversity per million T cells dropped in a roughly linear way.

V shed 6 bases, J shed 1 base, and the junction held 6 bases outside the gene matches. Germline V gene data show CDR1 as DFQATT and CDR2 as SNEGSKA (reference sequence). The CDR3 length is 14 residues. It was with a sample-barcoded 5' primer and a J-beta primer mix that a second PCR of roughly 7 to 12 cycles was run. Each cDNA molecule was tagged by a template-switch adaptor with 12 random nucleotides. Every sample returned 2.5 million or more CDR3-containing paired-end reads. TCRdb passed the 5' RACE reads through MiXCR, listing each CDR3 protein once. This table has under 950,000 distinct CDR3 sequences, roughly 20% appearing once.

What was sequenced was blood. The clonotype originates from a man between 65 and 79 years old in good health. The chain couples TRBV20-1 to TRBJ1-5; 7 bases align to TRBD1. CDR3 sequence reads: CSAAVTGSNQPQHF. The CDR3 DNA sequence: TGCAGTGCCGCGGTGACAGGGAGCAATCAGCCCCAGCATTTT.